A selection of T cell receptor beta chains follows, all from one sample in a study of T cells in Graves' hyperthyroidism and ophthalmopathy. TCRdb passed the multiplex PCR reads through MiXCR, listing each CDR3 protein once. Of about 770,000 distinct CDR3 sequences in the sample, 18% are singletons; the top ten hold 16%. The sequenced sample was blood. These receptors originate from a woman in her fifties or sixties with Graves' hyperthyroidism that later progressed to Graves' ophthalmopathy. Each CDR3 is given with its conserved first and last residue. The order of the fields is D gene, J gene, clone size, V gene, CDR3 length, CDR3 protein, CDR3 DNA. D genes are given only for firm matches. Size tells how often a clone was seen (once, few, many) or the class of an expanded clone, and some rows leave it out.

TRBD2 | TRBJ2-1 | NA | TRBV5-1 | 17 | CASSLGAGGEHYNEQFF | TGCGCCAGCAGCCTGGGGGCGGGGGGTGAACACTACAATGAGCAGTTCTTC
NA | TRBJ2-3 | few | TRBV9 | 19 | CASTPRLGPSTLSTDTQYF | TGTGCCAGCACCCCGAGGCTTGGGCCCTCTACCCTCAGCACAGATACGCAGTATTTT
TRBD1 | TRBJ2-2 | few | TRBV4-1 | 14 | CASRQTGGTGELFF | TGCGCCAGCAGACAAACAGGGGGCACCGGGGAGCTGTTTTTT
NA | TRBJ2-7 | NA | TRBV7-9 | 15 | CASSLVSLSSYEQYF | TGTGCCAGCAGCTTAGTCAGCCTGAGCTCCTACGAGCAGTACTTC
NA | TRBJ1-2 | NA | TRBV6-1 | 12 | CASSVHRVLNTF | TGTGCCAGCAGTGTCCACAGGGTACTCAACACCTTC
TRBD2 | TRBJ2-3 | NA | TRBV5-4 | 16 | CASSLTGRGGLDTQYF | TGTGCCAGCAGCTTGACGGGTCGGGGGGGCTTGGATACGCAGTATTTT
NA | TRBJ1-1 | few | TRBV6-6 | 13 | CASSYGGAGGAFF | TGTGCCAGCAGTTACGGAGGGGCTGGAGGAGCTTTCTTT
TRBD2 | TRBJ2-3 | many | TRBV5-1 | 16 | CASRSGLAGDTDTQYF | TGCGCCAGCAGGTCCGGACTAGCGGGGGACACAGATACGCAGTATTTT
NA | TRBJ2-4 | NA | TRBV18 | 16 | CASSPLYEAAKNIQYF | TGTGCCAGCTCACCACTTTACGAGGCAGCCAAAAACATTCAGTACTTC
NA | TRBJ1-5 | NA | TRBV27 | 15 | CASSLWAANNQPQHF | TGTGCCAGCAGTTTATGGGCGGCGAACAATCAGCCCCAGCATTTT
NA | TRBJ1-5 | many | TRBV30 | 13 | CAWSGERDQPQHF | TGTGCCTGGAGTGGGGAACGGGATCAGCCCCAGCATTTT
NA | TRBJ1-2 | many | TRBV30 | 13 | CAWRGGPNYGYTF | TGTGCCTGGAGGGGGGGCCCTAACTATGGCTACACCTTC
NA | TRBJ2-7 | many | TRBV3-1 | 15 | CASSLGRVPNYEQYF | TGTGCCAGCAGCCTGGGACGCGTTCCTAACTACGAGCAGTACTTC
TRBD1 | TRBJ1-2 | few | TRBV11-2 | 16 | CASSPTIGQGTGGYTF | TGTGCCAGCAGCCCCACAATAGGACAGGGGACGGGAGGCTACACCTTC
TRBD1 | TRBJ2-1 | few | TRBV7-8 | 19 | CASSLELDRGKVLNNEQFF | TGTGCCAGCAGCCTCGAACTAGACAGGGGGAAGGTTTTAAACAATGAGCAGTTCTTC